The 9 T cell receptor beta chains reported below all come from one sample, sequenced in a study of blood T cell repertoires in COVID-19. Profiled with immunoSEQ multiplex PCR; TCRdb holds only in-frame clones, not every one. The table shows 100,000 to 150,000 clones, with around 80% occurring only once. Input material: peripheral blood. These receptors were taken from a man between 65 and 85 years old with acute or convalescent COVID-19.

This chain uses TRBV4-1 with TRBJ2-6; weak D call: TRBD1 (6 bases). CDR1 MGHRA and CDR2 YSYEKL come from the germline V gene. The CDR3 spans 16 residues. Trimming removed 1 base at V and 2 bases at J, with 9 bases between. The CDR3 bases are TGCGCCAGCAGCCAAGTACCAGGGGCTGGGGCCAACGTCCTGACTTTC. It is translated as CASSQVPGAGANVLTF.

This chain connects TRBV30 to TRBJ1-6; no definite D call. Germline V gene data show CDR1 as GTSNPN and CDR2 as SVGIG (reference sequence). Trimming stripped 0 bases from V and 9 bases from J, with 36 bases between. The length of the CDR3 is 22 residues. CDR3 amino acids: CAWSVQVSGTNSWIRKFSPLHF. CDR3 nucleotide sequence: TGTGCCTGGAGTGTACAAGTTTCAGGAACAAATTCGTGGATCAGGAAATTTTCACCCCTCCACTTT.

The gene calls are TRBV5-4 and TRBJ2-5; 9 nucleotides agree with TRBD1. CDR3 size: 14 residues. Germline V CDR1 and CDR2: SGHNT, YYREEE (reference sequence). V shed 3 bases, J shed 3 bases, and the junction held 3 bases outside the gene matches. For the CDR3, the DNA is TGTGCCAGCAGCTCTACAGGGGGCGAAGAGACCCAGTACTTC. Translating gives CASSSTGGEETQYF.

The chain couples TRBV5-1 to TRBJ2-5; the D gene is possibly TRBD2 (6 bases). The V end was cut by 4 bases, the J end by 9 bases, with 28 bases between. Germline CDR1 reads SGHRS; CDR2 reads YFSETQ. The CDR3 runs to 17 residues. As DNA, the CDR3 is TGCGCCAGCAGCCCAATTGTCCCCACCGCGGGGTTTCGGGCCCAGTACTTC. Its translation: CASSPIVPTAGFRAQYF.

This chain uses TRBV29-1 with TRBJ2-7; 7 bases map to TRBD1. Germline-derived CDR1 and CDR2 are SQVTM and ANQGSEA. The CDR3 sequence is 12 residues long. J gave up 6 bases and V 7 bases, and 9 bases lay outside the gene matches. CDR3 loop: CSARGQSSEQYF. The CDR3 DNA reads TGCAGCGCCCGGGGACAGTCTTCCGAGCAGTACTTC.

The V and J genes are TRBV6-1 and TRBJ2-7; D is possibly TRBD2 (5 bases). Per the germline V gene, CDR1 is MNHNS and CDR2 is SASEGT. V was trimmed by 3 bases and J by 4 bases, leaving 10 bases between them. The CDR3 extends over 13 amino acids. This CDR3 is CASSDIAWYEQYF. As DNA, the CDR3 is TGTGCCAGCAGTGATATAGCGTGGTACGAGCAGTACTTC.

This chain uses TRBV5-6 with TRBJ2-6; no clear D. CDR3 size: 16 residues. Germline V gene data show CDR1 as SGHDT and CDR2 as YYEEEE. Deletions cut 0 bases from V and 0 bases from J, with 7 bases between. The CDR3 DNA sequence: TGTGCCAGCAGCTTGGAACTGAGCTCTGGGGCCAACGTCCTGACTTTC. Protein: CASSLELSSGANVLTF.

The rearrangement joins TRBV7-9 to TRBJ1-2; unclear D gene. V gave up 8 bases and J gave up 1 base, with 5 bases separating them. Germline assignment: CDR1 SEHNR and CDR2 FQNEAQ (reference sequence). The CDR3 runs to 11 residues. CDR3 nucleotides: TGTGCCAGCTCGGTTAACTATGGCTACACCTTC. It yields the protein CASSVNYGYTF.

The J gene is TRBJ2-1, the V gene TRBV29-1; 8 nucleotides align to TRBD2. The germline V gene has CDR1 SQVTM and CDR2 ANQGSEA. The CDR3 is made up of 14 amino acids. V lost 2 bases, J lost 6 bases, and 6 bases stayed unmatched. This CDR3 is CSVEWRGDFNEQFF. The CDR3 DNA follows: TGCAGCGTTGAATGGCGGGGGGACTTCAATGAGCAGTTCTTC.